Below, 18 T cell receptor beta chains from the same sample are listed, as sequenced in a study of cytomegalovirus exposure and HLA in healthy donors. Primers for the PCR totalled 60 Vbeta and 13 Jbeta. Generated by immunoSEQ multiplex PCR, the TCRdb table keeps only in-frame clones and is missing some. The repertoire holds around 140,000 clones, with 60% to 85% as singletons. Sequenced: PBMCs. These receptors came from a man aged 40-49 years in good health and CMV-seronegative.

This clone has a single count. In nucleotides, the CDR3 is TGTGCCAGCAGCGCGTCACAGGTCTACGAGCAGTACTTC. This encodes CASSASQVYEQYF. The chain uses TRBV11-3 and TRBJ2-5; perhaps TRBD1 as D (5 bases). The J call may be in error: the DNA end matches TRBJ2-7 better. The CDR3 runs 13 residues. Germline assignment: CDR1 SGHNT and CDR2 YENEEA.

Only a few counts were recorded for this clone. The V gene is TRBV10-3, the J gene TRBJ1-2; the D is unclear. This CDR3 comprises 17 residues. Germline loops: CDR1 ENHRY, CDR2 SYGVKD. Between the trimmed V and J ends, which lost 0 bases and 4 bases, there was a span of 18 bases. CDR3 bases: TGTGCCATCAGTGAGTCCCCGGAAGTGGAGCTGATCTATGGCTACACCTTC. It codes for CAISESPEVELIYGYTF.

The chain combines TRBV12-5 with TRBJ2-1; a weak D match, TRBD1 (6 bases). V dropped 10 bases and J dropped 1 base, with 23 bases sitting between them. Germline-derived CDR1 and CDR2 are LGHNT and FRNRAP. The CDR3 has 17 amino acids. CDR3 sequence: CATQDRKQGESYNEQFF. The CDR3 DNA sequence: TGTGCTACGCAGGATAGAAAACAGGGAGAATCCTACAATGAGCAGTTCTTC.

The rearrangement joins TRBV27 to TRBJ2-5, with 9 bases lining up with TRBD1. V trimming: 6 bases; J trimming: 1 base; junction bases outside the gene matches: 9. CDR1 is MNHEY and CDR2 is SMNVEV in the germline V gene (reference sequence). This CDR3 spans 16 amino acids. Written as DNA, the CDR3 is TGTGCCAGCAGCCGACAGGGGGTCACCGCCCAAGAGACCCAGTACTTC. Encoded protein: CASSRQGVTAQETQYF.

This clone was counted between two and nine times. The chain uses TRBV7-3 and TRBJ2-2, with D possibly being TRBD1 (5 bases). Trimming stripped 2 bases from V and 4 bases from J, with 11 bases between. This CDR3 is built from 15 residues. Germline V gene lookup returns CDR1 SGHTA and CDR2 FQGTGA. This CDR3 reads CASSLLAGPTGELFF. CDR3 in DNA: TGTGCCAGCAGCTTATTGGCAGGGCCCACCGGGGAGCTGTTTTTT.

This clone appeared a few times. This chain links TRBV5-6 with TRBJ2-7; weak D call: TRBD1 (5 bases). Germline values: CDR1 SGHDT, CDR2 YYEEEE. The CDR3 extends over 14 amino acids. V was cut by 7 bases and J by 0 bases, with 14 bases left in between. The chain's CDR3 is CASHDSRISYEQYF. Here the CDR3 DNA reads TGTGCCAGCCATGACAGCAGAATCTCCTACGAGCAGTACTTC.

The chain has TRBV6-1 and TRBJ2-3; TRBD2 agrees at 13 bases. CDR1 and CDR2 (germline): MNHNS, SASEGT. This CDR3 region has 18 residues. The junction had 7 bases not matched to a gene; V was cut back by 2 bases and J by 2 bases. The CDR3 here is CASSETLAGGLPTDTQYF. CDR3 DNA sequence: TGTGCCAGCAGTGAAACACTAGCGGGAGGGCTACCCACAGATACGCAGTATTTT.

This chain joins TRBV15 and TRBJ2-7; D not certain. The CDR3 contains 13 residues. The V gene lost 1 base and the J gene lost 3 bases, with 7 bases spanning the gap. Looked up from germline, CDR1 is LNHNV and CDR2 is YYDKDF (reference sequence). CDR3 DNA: TGTGCCACCAGCAGAGTGAGAGGCTACGAGCAGTACTTC. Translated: CATSRVRGYEQYF.

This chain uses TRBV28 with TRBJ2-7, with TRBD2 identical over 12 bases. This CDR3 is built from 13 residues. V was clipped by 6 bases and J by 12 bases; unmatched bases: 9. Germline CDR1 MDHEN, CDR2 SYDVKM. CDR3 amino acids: CASRDLAGGKRYF. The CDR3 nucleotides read TGTGCCAGCAGGGACCTAGCGGGAGGGAAGCGGTACTTC.

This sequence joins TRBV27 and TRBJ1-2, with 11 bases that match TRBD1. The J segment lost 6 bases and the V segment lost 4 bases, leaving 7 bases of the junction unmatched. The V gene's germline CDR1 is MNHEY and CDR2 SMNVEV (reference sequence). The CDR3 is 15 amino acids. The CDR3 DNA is TGTGCCAGCAGTTCCCCGGGACAGGGGGTCAATGGCTACACCTTC. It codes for CASSSPGQGVNGYTF.

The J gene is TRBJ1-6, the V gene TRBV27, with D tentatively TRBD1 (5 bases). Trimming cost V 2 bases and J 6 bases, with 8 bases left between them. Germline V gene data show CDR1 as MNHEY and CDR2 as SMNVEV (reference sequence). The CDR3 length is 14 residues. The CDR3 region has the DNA TGTGCCAGCAGTTTAGGGGCTAGTAATTCACCCCTCCACTTT. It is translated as CASSLGASNSPLHF.

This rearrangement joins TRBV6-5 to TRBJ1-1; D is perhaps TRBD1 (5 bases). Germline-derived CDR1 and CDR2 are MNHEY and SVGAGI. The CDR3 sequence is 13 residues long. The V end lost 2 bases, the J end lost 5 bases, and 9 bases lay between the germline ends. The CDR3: CASSYGGGTEAFF. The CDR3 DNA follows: TGTGCCAGCAGTTACGGGGGGGGGACTGAAGCTTTCTTT.

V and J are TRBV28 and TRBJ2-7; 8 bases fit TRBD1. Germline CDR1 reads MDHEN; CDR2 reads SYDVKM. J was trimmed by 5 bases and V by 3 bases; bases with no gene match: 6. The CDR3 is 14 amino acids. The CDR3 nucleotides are TGTGCCAGCAGTTTCAGGGGGCAAAGGAACGAGCAGTACTTC. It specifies CASSFRGQRNEQYF.

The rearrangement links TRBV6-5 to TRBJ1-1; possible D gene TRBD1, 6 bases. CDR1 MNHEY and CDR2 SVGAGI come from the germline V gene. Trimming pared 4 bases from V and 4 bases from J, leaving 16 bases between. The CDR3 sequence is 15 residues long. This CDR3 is CASSSDSPLVTEAFF. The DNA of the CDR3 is TGTGCCAGCAGTTCGGACAGCCCTTTGGTCACTGAAGCTTTCTTT.

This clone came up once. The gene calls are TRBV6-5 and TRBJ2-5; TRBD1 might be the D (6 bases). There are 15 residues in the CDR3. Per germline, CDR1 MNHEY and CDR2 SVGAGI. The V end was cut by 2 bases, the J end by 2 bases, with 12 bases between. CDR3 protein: CASSYQQGRQETQYF. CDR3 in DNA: TGTGCCAGCAGTTACCAGCAGGGGAGACAAGAGACCCAGTACTTC.

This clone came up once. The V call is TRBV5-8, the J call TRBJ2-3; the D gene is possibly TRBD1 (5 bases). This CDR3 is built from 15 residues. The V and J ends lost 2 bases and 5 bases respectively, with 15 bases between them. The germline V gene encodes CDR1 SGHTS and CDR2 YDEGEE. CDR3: CASSFYRTVGDTQYF. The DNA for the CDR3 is TGTGCCAGCAGCTTCTACAGGACCGTCGGAGATACGCAGTATTTT.

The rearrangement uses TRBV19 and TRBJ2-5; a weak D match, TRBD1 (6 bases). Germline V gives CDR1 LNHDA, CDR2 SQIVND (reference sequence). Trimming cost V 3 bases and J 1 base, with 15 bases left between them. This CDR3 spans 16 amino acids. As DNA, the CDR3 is TGTGCCAGTAGTATTCAGGACAGAGCTTCCCAAGAGACCCAGTACTTC. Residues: CASSIQDRASQETQYF.

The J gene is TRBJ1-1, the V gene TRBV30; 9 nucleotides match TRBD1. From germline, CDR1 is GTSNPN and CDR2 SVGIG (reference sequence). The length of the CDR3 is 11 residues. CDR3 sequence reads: CGFGTGRIAFF. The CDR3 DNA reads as TGTGGATTCGGGACAGGGAGGATAGCTTTCTTT.